This paragraph reports one TCR beta chain. These data come from a study of cytomegalovirus exposure and HLA in healthy donors. The CDR3 has 16 residues. Germline CDR1 reads MDHEN; CDR2 reads SYDVKM. Germline trimming cut 3 bases from V and 4 bases from J; bases unmatched to any gene: 7. Method: immunoSEQ multiplex PCR; TCRdb's copy keeps in-frame clones and lacks some. The repertoire has about 120,000 clones, around 96% of them found once; the top ten carry 1.5% to 2%. The sample was PBMCs. The chain joins TRBV28 to TRBJ2-1; 9 bases map to TRBD2. The sequence was collected from a man between 18 and 35 years old in good health and CMV-seronegative. CDR3 loop: CASSFAGLAQYNEQFF. DNA for the CDR3: TGTGCCAGCAGTTTCGCCGGACTAGCGCAATACAATGAGCAGTTCTTC.